The sample holds a few counts of the clone carrying this TCR beta chain. As yet, its antigen is unknown. The treatment: approximately nine-day PBMC culture with coronavirus spike peptide pools or control peptides (ViraFEST assay). This entry is derived from a study of vaccination and CD4 T cells after COVID-19. Sequenced with the Oncomine TCR Beta short-read assay was DNA taken from cultured CD4+ T cells. One entry per CDR3 protein, called by TCRdb with MiXCR from the PCR reads. The sample has about 14,000 distinct CDR3 sequences; roughly 31% are singletons. The germline gives CDR1 MGHDK, CDR2 SYGVNS. The V end lost 1 base, the J end lost 3 bases, and 15 bases lay between the germline ends. The CDR3 consists of 17 residues.

Sample: cultured CD4+ T cells from blood. This chain uses TRBV25-1 with TRBJ2-2, with D unclear. The receptor was isolated from a human donor with COVID-19. Here the CDR3 reads CASSEFRFPRDTGELFF. CDR3 nucleotides: TGTGCCAGCAGTGAATTCCGCTTCCCAAGGGACACCGGGGAGCTGTTTTTT.